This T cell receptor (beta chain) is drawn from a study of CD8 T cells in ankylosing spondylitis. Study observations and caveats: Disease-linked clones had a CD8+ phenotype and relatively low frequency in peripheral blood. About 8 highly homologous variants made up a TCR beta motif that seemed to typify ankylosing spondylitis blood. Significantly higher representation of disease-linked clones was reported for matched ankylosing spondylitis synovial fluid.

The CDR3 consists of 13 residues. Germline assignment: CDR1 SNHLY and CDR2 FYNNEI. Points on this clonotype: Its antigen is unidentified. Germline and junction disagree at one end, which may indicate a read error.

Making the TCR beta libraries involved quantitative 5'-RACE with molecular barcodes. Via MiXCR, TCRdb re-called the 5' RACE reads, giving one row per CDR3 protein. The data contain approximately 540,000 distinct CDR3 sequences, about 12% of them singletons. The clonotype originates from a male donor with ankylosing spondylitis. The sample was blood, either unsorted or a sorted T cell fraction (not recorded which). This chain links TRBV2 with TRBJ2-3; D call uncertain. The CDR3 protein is CASSEGLGDTQYF. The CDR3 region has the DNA TGTGCCAGCAGCGAAGGATTGGGAGATACGCAGTATTTT.